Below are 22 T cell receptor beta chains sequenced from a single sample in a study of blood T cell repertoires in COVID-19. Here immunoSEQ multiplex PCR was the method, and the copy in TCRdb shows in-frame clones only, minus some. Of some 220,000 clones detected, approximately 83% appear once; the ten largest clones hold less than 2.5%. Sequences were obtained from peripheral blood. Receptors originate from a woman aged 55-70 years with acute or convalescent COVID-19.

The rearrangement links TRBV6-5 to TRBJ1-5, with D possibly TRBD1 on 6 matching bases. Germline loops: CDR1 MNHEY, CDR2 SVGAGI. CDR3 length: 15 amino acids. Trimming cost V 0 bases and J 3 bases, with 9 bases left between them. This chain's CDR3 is CASSYSRGVNQPQHF. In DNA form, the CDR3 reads TGTGCCAGCAGTTACTCCAGGGGTGTCAATCAGCCCCAGCATTTT.

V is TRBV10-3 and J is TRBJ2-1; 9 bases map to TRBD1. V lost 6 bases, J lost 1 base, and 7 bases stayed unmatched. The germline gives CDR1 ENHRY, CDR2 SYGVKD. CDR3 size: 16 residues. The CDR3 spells CAISSRTGESYNEQFF. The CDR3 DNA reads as TGTGCCATCAGCTCCCGGACAGGGGAATCCTACAATGAGCAGTTCTTC.

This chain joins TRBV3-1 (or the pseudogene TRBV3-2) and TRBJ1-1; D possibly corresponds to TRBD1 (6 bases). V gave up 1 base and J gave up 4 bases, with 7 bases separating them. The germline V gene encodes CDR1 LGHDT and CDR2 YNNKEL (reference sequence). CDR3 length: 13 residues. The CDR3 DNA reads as TGTGCCAGCAGCCAAGTAGGGGGCACTGAAGCTTTCTTT. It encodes CASSQVGGTEAFF.

DNA of the CDR3: TGTGCCAGCGTGATGGGGGGTTCTAGCAATCAGCCCCAGCATTTT. Translating gives CASVMGGSSNQPQHF. The chain uses TRBV28 and TRBJ1-5; D might be TRBD1 (5 bases). The CDR3 spans 15 residues. Germline V gene sequence: CDR1 MDHEN, CDR2 SYDVKM. V was shortened by 8 bases and J by 0 bases, with 14 bases between the two germline ends.

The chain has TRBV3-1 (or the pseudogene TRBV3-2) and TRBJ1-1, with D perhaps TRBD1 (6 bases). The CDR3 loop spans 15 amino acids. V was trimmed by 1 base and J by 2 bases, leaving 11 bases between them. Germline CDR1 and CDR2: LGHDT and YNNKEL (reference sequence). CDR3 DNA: TGTGCCAGCAGCCAAGGGACAGTCCGAAACACTGAAGCTTTCTTT. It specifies CASSQGTVRNTEAFF.

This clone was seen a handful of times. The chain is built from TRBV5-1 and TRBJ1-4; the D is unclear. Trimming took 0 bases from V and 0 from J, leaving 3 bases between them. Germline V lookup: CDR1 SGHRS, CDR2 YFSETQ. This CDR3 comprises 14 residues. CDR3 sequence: CASSLGATNEKLFF. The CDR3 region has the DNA TGCGCCAGCAGCTTGGGAGCAACTAATGAAAAACTGTTTTTT. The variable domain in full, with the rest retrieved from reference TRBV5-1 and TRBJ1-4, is KAGVTQTPRYLIKTRGQQVTLSCSPISGHRSVSWYQQTPGQGLQFLFEYFSETQRNKGNFPGRFSGRQFSNSRSEMNVSTLELGDSALYLCASSLGATNEKLFFGSGTQLSVL.

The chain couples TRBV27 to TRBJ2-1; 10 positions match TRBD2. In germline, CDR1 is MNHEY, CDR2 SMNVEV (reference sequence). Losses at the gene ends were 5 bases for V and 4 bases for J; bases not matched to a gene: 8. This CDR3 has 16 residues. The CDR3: CASSGLSGGDYNEQFF. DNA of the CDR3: TGTGCCAGCAGTGGGCTAAGCGGGGGGGATTACAATGAGCAGTTCTTC.

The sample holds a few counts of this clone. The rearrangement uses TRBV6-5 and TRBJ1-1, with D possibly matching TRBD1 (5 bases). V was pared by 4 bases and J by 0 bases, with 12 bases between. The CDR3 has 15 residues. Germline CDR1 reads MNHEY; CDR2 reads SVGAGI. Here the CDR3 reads CASSLFGGMNTEAFF. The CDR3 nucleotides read TGTGCCAGCAGTTTATTCGGGGGAATGAACACTGAAGCTTTCTTT.

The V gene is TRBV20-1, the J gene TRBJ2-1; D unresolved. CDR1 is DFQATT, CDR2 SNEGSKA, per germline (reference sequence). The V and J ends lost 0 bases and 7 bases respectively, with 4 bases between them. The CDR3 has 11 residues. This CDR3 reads CSARDLNEQFF. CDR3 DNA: TGCAGTGCTAGAGACCTTAATGAGCAGTTCTTC.

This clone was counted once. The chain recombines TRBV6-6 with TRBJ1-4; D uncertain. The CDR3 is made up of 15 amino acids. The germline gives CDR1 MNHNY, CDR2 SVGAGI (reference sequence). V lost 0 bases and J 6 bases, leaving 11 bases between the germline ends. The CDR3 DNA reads TGTGCCAGCAGTTACTCTCCCTCATTAGATGAAAAACTGTTTTTT. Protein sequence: CASSYSPSLDEKLFF.

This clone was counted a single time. CDR3 nucleotides: TGTGCCATCAGGGGCAGAAACTATGGCTACACCTTC. As protein: CAIRGRNYGYTF. The gene calls are TRBV19 and TRBJ1-2; D possibly corresponds to TRBD1 (6 bases). This CDR3 region has 12 residues. V was pared by 10 bases and J by 2 bases, with 11 bases between. Germline CDR1 LNHDA, CDR2 SQIVND (reference sequence).

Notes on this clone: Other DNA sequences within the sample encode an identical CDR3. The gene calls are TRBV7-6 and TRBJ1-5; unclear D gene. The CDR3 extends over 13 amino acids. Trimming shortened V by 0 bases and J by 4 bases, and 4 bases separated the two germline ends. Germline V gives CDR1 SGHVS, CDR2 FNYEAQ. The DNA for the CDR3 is TGTGCCAGCAGCTTAGCGTTAAATCAGCCCCAGCATTTT. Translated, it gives CASSLALNQPQHF.

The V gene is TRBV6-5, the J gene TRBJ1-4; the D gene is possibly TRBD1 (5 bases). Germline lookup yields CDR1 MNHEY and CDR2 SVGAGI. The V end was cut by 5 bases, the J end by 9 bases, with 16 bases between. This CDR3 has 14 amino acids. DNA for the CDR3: TGTGCCAGCAGTCCGGGAGGGACTACGAAAAAACTGTTTTTT. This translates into CASSPGGTTKKLFF.

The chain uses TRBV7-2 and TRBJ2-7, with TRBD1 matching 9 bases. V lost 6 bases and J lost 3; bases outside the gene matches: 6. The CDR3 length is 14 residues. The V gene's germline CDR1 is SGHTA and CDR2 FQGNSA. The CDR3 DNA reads TGTGCCAGCAGTCGGGACAGGGACATCTACGAGCAGTACTTC. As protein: CASSRDRDIYEQYF.

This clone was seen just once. The DNA of the CDR3 is TGTGCCAGCAGTTCGGAGGGGTCCTATGGCTACACCTTC. Its translation is CASSSEGSYGYTF. This chain joins TRBV12-3 or TRBV12-4 and TRBJ1-2, with D maybe TRBD1 (5 bases). Trimming shortened V by 4 bases and J by 4 bases, and 10 bases separated the two germline ends. This CDR3 contains 13 residues.

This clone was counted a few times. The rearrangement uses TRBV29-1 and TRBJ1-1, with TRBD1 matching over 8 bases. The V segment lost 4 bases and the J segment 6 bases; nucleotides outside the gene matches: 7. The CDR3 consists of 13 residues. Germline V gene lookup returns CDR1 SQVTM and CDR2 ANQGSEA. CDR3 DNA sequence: TGCAGCGTTGGTCCCAGGGGGCGGGCTGAAGCTTTCTTT. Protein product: CSVGPRGRAEAFF.

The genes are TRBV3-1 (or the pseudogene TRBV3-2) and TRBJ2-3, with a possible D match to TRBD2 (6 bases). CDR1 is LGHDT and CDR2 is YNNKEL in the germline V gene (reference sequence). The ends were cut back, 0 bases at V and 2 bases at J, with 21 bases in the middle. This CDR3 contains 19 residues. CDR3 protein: CASSQDWDSSFSTTDTQYF. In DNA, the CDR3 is TGTGCCAGCAGCCAAGATTGGGACTCCTCCTTTTCCACCACAGATACGCAGTATTTT.

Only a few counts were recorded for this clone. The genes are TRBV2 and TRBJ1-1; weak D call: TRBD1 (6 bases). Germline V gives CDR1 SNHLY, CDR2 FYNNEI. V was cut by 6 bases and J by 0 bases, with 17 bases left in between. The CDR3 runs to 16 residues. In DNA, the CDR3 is TGTGCCAGCAGCCGGCCTAGGGGGACAATGAACACTGAAGCTTTCTTT. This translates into CASSRPRGTMNTEAFF.

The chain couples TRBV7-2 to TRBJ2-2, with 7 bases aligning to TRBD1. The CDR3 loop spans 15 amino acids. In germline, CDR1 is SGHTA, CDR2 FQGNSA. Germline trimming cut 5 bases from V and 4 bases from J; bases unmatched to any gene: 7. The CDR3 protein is CASSPRTGPTGELFF. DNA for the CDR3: TGTGCCAGCAGCCCGCGGACAGGACCCACCGGGGAGCTGTTTTTT.

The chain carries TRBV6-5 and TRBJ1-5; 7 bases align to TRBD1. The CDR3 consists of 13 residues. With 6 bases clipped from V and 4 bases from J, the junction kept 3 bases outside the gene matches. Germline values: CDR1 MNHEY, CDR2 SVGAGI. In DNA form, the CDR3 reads TGTGCCAGCAGCGCGGGACAGAATCAGCCCCAGCATTTT. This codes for CASSAGQNQPQHF.

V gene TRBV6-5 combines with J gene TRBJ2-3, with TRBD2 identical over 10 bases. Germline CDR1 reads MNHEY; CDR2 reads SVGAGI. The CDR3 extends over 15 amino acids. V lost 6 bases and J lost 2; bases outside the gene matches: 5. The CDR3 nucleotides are TGTGCCAGCAGCAAAGCGGGGGGGCCCACAGATACGCAGTATTTT. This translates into CASSKAGGPTDTQYF.

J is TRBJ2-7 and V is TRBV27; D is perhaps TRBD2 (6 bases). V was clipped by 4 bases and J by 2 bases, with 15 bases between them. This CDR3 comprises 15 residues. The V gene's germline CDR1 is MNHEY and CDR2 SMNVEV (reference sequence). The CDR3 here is CASSSRPGGPYEQYF. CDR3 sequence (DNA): TGTGCCAGCAGTTCCCGCCCCGGGGGACCCTACGAGCAGTACTTC.